The 16 T cell receptor beta chains below come from one sample, sequenced in a study of blood T cell repertoires in COVID-19. The method was immunoSEQ multiplex PCR; TCRdb's version includes in-frame clones alone and lacks a portion of them. The table has tens of thousands of clones, around 90% seen once. Sequences were obtained from peripheral blood. All receptors derive from a man in his 60s with acute or convalescent COVID-19.

This clone was counted between two and nine times. The same CDR3 is also encoded by other DNA sequences in this sample. The chain carries TRBV2 and TRBJ2-2, with 9 nucleotides matching TRBD2. The J segment lost 0 bases and the V segment lost 6 bases, leaving 5 bases of the junction unmatched. Germline-derived CDR1 and CDR2 are SNHLY and FYNNEI. The CDR3 is made up of 16 amino acids. The DNA of the CDR3 is TGTGCCAGCAGGCTTAGCGGGGGCCCGAACACCGGGGAGCTGTTTTTT. This sequence encodes CASRLSGGPNTGELFF. Combining the CDR3 with reference TRBV2 and TRBJ2-2 gives the whole variable domain EPEVTQTPSHQVTQMGQEVILRCVPISNHLYFYWYRQILGQKVEFLVSFYNNEISEKSEIFDDQFSVERPDGSNFTLKIRSTKLEDSAMYFCASRLSGGPNTGELFFGEGSRLTVL.

In DNA, the CDR3 is TGTGCCAGCAGCTTGGAGGACGGGAGAGAGATCTATGGCTACACCTTC. As protein: CASSLEDGREIYGYTF. The V call is TRBV5-6, the J call TRBJ1-2; D remains unclear. The CDR3 runs to 16 residues. Trimming pared 0 bases from V and 4 bases from J, leaving 16 bases between. Germline loops: CDR1 SGHDT, CDR2 YYEEEE.

The CDR3: CATGPRGETQYF. The CDR3 DNA reads TGTGCCACCGGACCGAGAGGGGAGACCCAGTACTTC. This chain links TRBV10-3 with TRBJ2-5; possible D gene TRBD2, 5 bases. There are 12 residues in the CDR3. The germline gives CDR1 ENHRY, CDR2 SYGVKD. Trimming stripped 10 bases from V and 5 bases from J, with 14 bases between.

For the CDR3, the DNA is TGTGCCAGTATGGAGGGGGCACATGCTAACTATGGCTACACCTTC. Protein: CASMEGAHANYGYTF. V usage is TRBV19 and J usage is TRBJ1-2; 7 bases are shared with TRBD1. The germline V gene has CDR1 LNHDA and CDR2 SQIVND (reference sequence). With V trimmed by 7 bases and J by 0 bases, 8 bases remained unmatched. The CDR3 contains 15 residues.

The rearrangement joins TRBV10-2 to TRBJ1-2, with D unresolved. Germline V gene sequence: CDR1 WSHSY, CDR2 SAAADI. The V end was cut by 5 bases, the J end by 8 bases, with 12 bases between. CDR3 size: 12 residues. The CDR3 DNA reads TGCGCCAGCAGTCCAGACGGGAGGGGCTACACCTTC. Protein product: CASSPDGRGYTF.

The CDR3 DNA follows: TGTGCCAGCAGTTTATGGCTAGCGGGACATGAGCAGTTCTTC. This translates into CASSLWLAGHEQFF. The chain has TRBV27 and TRBJ2-1, with 9 bases matching TRBD2. The CDR3 runs 14 residues. Per germline, CDR1 MNHEY and CDR2 SMNVEV (reference sequence). The ends lost 1 base at V and 8 bases at J; junction bases unmatched: 3.

The chain recombines TRBV4-3 with TRBJ2-7; 9 nucleotides align to TRBD2. From germline, CDR1 is LGHNA and CDR2 YSLEER. CDR3 size: 16 residues. After removal of 0 bases from V and 2 bases from J, the junction contained 5 bases not matched to a gene. The CDR3 DNA is TGCGCCAGCAGCCAAGATCGAGCGGGGGGCCCCTACGAGCAGTACTTC. This translates into CASSQDRAGGPYEQYF.

CDR3 in amino acids: CASSQSRGGTDSYEQYF. The CDR3 DNA reads as TGTGCCAGCAGCCAATCCCGCGGGGGCACAGATTCCTACGAGCAGTACTTC. V is TRBV4-2 and J is TRBJ2-7; D is perhaps TRBD2 (7 bases). The germline V gene has CDR1 LGHNA and CDR2 YNFKEQ. V lost 2 bases and J 1 base, leaving 18 bases between the germline ends. The CDR3 has 17 residues.

The chain joins TRBV14 to TRBJ1-3, with 7 bases identical to TRBD1. V was clipped by 4 bases and J by 0 bases; unmatched bases: 12. The CDR3 extends over 18 amino acids. CDR1 and CDR2 (germline): SGHDN, FVKESK. DNA for the CDR3: TGTGCCAGCAGCCCACGGGGACAGACCCTCGGCTCTGGAAACACCATATATTTT. This gives the protein CASSPRGQTLGSGNTIYF.

This chain links TRBV30 with TRBJ1-3; D remains unclear. Deletions cut 7 bases from V and 3 bases from J, with 7 bases between. This CDR3 has 11 residues. The germline CDR1 and CDR2 sequences are GTSNPN and SVGIG (reference sequence). CDR3 coding DNA: TGTGCCTCCCCCCTTGGAAACACCATATATTTT. This sequence encodes CASPLGNTIYF.

The chain employs TRBV14 and TRBJ2-1, with 11 bases fitting TRBD2. CDR3 length: 22 residues. Per the germline V gene, CDR1 is SGHDN and CDR2 is FVKESK. V lost 2 bases to trimming and J lost 4 bases; unmatched junction nucleotides: 22. The CDR3 reads CASSQSIRGGWPGLAVYNEQFF. CDR3 bases: TGTGCCAGCAGCCAATCCATTAGAGGGGGCTGGCCGGGACTAGCGGTATACAATGAGCAGTTCTTC.

V gene TRBV11-2 combines with J gene TRBJ1-3; D call uncertain. Germline V gene lookup returns CDR1 SGHAT and CDR2 FQNNGV. Trimming removed 3 bases at V and 3 bases at J, with 24 bases between. The CDR3 runs to 19 residues. CDR3 sequence: CASSFLTKPGVLNGNTIYF. DNA for the CDR3: TGTGCCAGCAGCTTTTTAACAAAACCGGGAGTGTTGAATGGAAACACCATATATTTT.

The chain recombines TRBV6-5 with TRBJ1-1; 7 bases agree with TRBD1. Germline CDR1 and CDR2: MNHEY and SVGAGI. The CDR3 extends over 14 amino acids. Trimming took 8 bases from V and 3 from J; bases not matched to a gene: 9. The CDR3 sequence is CASLKRGLDTEAFF. In DNA form, the CDR3 reads TGTGCCAGCCTTAAAAGGGGGCTGGACACTGAAGCTTTCTTT.

The rearrangement joins TRBV9 to TRBJ2-1, with 9 bases aligning to TRBD1. Unmatched junction bases numbered 6, after V lost 3 bases and J lost 8 bases. The CDR3 sequence is 14 residues long. Germline V lookup: CDR1 SGDLS, CDR2 YYNGEE. The CDR3 sequence: CASSEGQGLDEQFF. The CDR3 DNA is TGTGCCAGCAGCGAGGGACAGGGTCTGGATGAGCAGTTCTTC.

The chain uses TRBV14 and TRBJ2-2; tentatively, D is TRBD2 (6 bases). The CDR3 is made up of 15 amino acids. Per the germline V gene, CDR1 is SGHDN and CDR2 is FVKESK. The V and J ends lost 3 bases and 0 bases respectively, with 8 bases between them. The CDR3 reads CASSQDYSNTGELFF. CDR3 coding DNA: TGTGCCAGCAGCCAGGACTATTCGAACACCGGGGAGCTGTTTTTT.

The chain is built from TRBV10-3 and TRBJ1-1, with D uncertain. Trimming left V 8 bases short and J 1 base short, with 11 bases between. In germline, CDR1 is ENHRY, CDR2 SYGVKD. The CDR3 extends over 13 amino acids. The CDR3 DNA reads as TGTGCCATCGCGGCAGCAACGAACACTGAAGCTTTCTTT. Its protein is CAIAAATNTEAFF.